This entry features one T cell receptor beta chain sequence. Its specificity is unknown. This sample was included in a study of radiation and T cells in renal cell carcinoma. Looked up from germline, CDR1 is SGHVS and CDR2 is FQNEAQ. The V segment lost 3 bases and the J segment 1 base; nucleotides outside the gene matches: 6. The CDR3 consists of 16 residues. The time point denotes: baseline pretreatment blood. The treatment here: 15 Gy SBRT to primary tumor, nephrectomy 4 weeks later. General study findings and limits: Top tumor clonotypes rose in blood 2 weeks post-radiation, then contracted.

The table came from immunoSEQ multiplex PCR; TCRdb's copy has only in-frame clones and leaves some out. The data contain 95,000 to 150,000 clones, around 84% of them singletons. V and J are TRBV7-8 and TRBJ1-1; TRBD1 aligns across 9 bases. The input for sequencing was blood, taken from a patient whose treatment included radiotherapy and nephrectomy. The sequence derives from a woman aged 55-69 years with renal cell carcinoma. DNA of the CDR3: TGTGCCAGCAGCTTGGTAACGGGACAGGGGAACACTGAAGCTTTCTTT. Translating it yields CASSLVTGQGNTEAFF.